This T cell receptor (beta chain) emerged from a study of cytomegalovirus exposure and HLA in healthy donors. Primers for the PCR totalled 60 Vbeta and 13 Jbeta. Profiling relied on immunoSEQ multiplex PCR, and the TCRdb table lists in-frame clones only, not all of them. This sample has some 61,000 clones; roughly four fifths occur once, and the top ten carry approximately 6.2%. CDR1 and CDR2 (germline): SGHRS, YFSETQ. The CDR3 has 14 amino acids. Trimming pared 4 bases from V and 2 bases from J, leaving 12 bases between. This clone appeared a few times. This TCR came from a human donor in good health. Sequenced: PBMCs. The rearrangement joins TRBV5-1 to TRBJ1-1; perhaps TRBD1 as D (5 bases). CDR3 sequence: CASSVIDRNTEAFF. The CDR3, as DNA: TGCGCCAGCAGCGTCATTGACAGAAACACTGAAGCTTTCTTT.